This passage covers 15 T cell receptor beta chains from one sample sequenced in a study of OX40 agonist ivuxolimab in advanced cancers. Sequencing was performed with immunoSEQ multiplex PCR; in TCRdb, only in-frame clones are kept and a portion is missing. The sample shows about 150,000 clones, about 92% of them seen only once. The specimen was CD4+ or CD8+ T cells sorted from blood, collected in a trial of the OX40 agonist ivuxolimab. Receptor source: an adult with an advanced solid tumor such as melanoma, head and neck, liver or kidney cancer.

The CDR3 sequence: CASSPAQATNEQFF. The CDR3 region has the DNA TGTGCCAGCTCACCAGCCCAGGCCACAAATGAGCAGTTCTTC. The V gene is TRBV18, the J gene TRBJ2-1; D gene unclear. The germline V gene has CDR1 KGHSH and CDR2 LQKENI. Trimming stripped 2 bases from V and 7 bases from J, with 12 bases between. The CDR3 is 14 amino acids.

The chain links TRBV9 to TRBJ2-3; D may match TRBD1 or TRBD2 (6 bases each). Trimming took 3 bases from V and 3 from J, leaving 17 bases between them. Germline CDR1 and CDR2: SGDLS and YYNGEE. The CDR3 contains 16 residues. The CDR3 DNA reads TGTGCCAGCAGCGCCGACGTTCTAGGGGGGACAGATACGCAGTATTTT. Translation gives CASSADVLGGTDTQYF.

The chain is built from TRBV5-1 and TRBJ1-1, with 8 bases matching TRBD1. CDR3 length: 16 amino acids. Germline CDR1 reads SGHRS; CDR2 reads YFSETQ. Unmatched junction bases numbered 8, after V lost 4 bases and J lost 0 bases. CDR3 DNA: TGCGCCAGCAGCCTCCAGACAGGGGCGGTGAACACTGAAGCTTTCTTT. This encodes CASSLQTGAVNTEAFF.

V gene TRBV6-1 combines with J gene TRBJ2-7; D may match TRBD1 or TRBD2 (5 bases each). The CDR3 consists of 11 residues. Germline V lookup: CDR1 MNHNS, CDR2 SASEGT. V was clipped by 10 bases and J by 5 bases, with 12 bases between them. CDR3 sequence: CATRDLHEQYF. The CDR3 region has the DNA TGTGCCACCCGGGACCTTCACGAGCAGTACTTC.

The chain uses TRBV7-6 and TRBJ2-3; 10 positions match TRBD2. Per the germline V gene, CDR1 is SGHVS and CDR2 is FNYEAQ. With 2 bases clipped from V and 4 bases from J, the junction kept 6 bases outside the gene matches. The CDR3 has 16 amino acids. CDR3 loop: CASSLSSGLASDTQYF. Here the CDR3 DNA reads TGTGCCAGCAGCTTAAGCTCGGGACTAGCGTCAGATACGCAGTATTTT.

This clone occurred once. The chain joins TRBV5-6 to TRBJ2-4; D may be TRBD1 (7 bases). Germline V lookup: CDR1 SGHDT, CDR2 YYEEEE. V shed 4 bases and J shed 9 bases, with 17 bases lying between them. This CDR3 is built from 14 residues. CDR3 protein: CASSPGTAGSIQYF. CDR3 DNA: TGTGCCAGCAGCCCTGGGACAGCGGGTTCCATTCAGTACTTC. Full variable domain (outside the CDR3, taken from reference TRBV5-6 and TRBJ2-4): DAGVTQSPTHLIKTRGQQVTLRCSPKSGHDTVSWYQQALGQGPQFIFQYYEEEERQRGNFPDRFSGHQFPNYSSELNVNALLLGDSALYLCASSPGTAGSIQYFGAGTRLSVL.

V and J are TRBV5-1 and TRBJ2-3; 12 nucleotides line up with TRBD1. The V gene end was trimmed by 2 bases and the J gene end by 6 bases; junction bases not matched to a gene: 10. The germline gives CDR1 SGHRS, CDR2 YFSETQ. The CDR3 sequence is 17 residues long. CDR3 loop: CASSLGQGQGAGDTQYF. CDR3 sequence (DNA): TGCGCCAGCAGCTTAGGACAGGGACAGGGGGCAGGTGATACGCAGTATTTT.

The chain is built from TRBV4-1 and TRBJ1-3; D is possibly TRBD1 (6 bases). The V gene's germline CDR1 is MGHRA and CDR2 YSYEKL. CDR3 length: 16 residues. V was pared by 0 bases and J by 1 base, with 10 bases between. In DNA, the CDR3 is TGCGCCAGCAGCCAAGATCGGGACACGTCTGGAAACACCATATATTTT. This sequence encodes CASSQDRDTSGNTIYF.

This chain connects TRBV2 to TRBJ2-1; possibly TRBD1 for D (5 bases). The CDR3 totals 11 residues. The germline gives CDR1 SNHLY, CDR2 FYNNEI. V was clipped by 7 bases and J by 9 bases, with 10 bases between them. The CDR3 DNA sequence: TGTGCCAGCACCGACCAGGGTGAGCAGTTCTTC. The encoded protein is CASTDQGEQFF.

The chain is built from TRBV28 and TRBJ2-7, with D possibly being TRBD1 or TRBD2 (5 bases each). CDR1 is MDHEN, CDR2 SYDVKM, per germline. The V end was cut by 2 bases, the J end by 6 bases, with 20 bases between. This CDR3 contains 16 residues. The CDR3 DNA reads TGTGCCAGCAGTTTACCCGCAACAGGTTGGACTGGCGAGCAGTACTTC. Protein sequence: CASSLPATGWTGEQYF.

Here the CDR3 reads CASSLSGGFFPTYEQYF. As DNA, the CDR3 is TGTGCCAGCAGCCTAAGCGGAGGATTCTTCCCCACCTACGAGCAGTACTTC. J is TRBJ2-7 and V is TRBV21-1; the table's D call of TRBD2 was not tested on the DNA. TRBV21-1 is tagged as a pseudogene. The CDR3 totals 17 residues.

The chain links TRBV21-1 to TRBJ2-1; the table names TRBD2, a call not compared with the DNA. TRBV21-1 is a recognized pseudogene. The CDR3 extends over 14 amino acids. The DNA for the CDR3 is TGTGCCAGCAGCAAATCGGGGGGTGGAAATGAGCAGTTCTTC. Protein product: CASSKSGGGNEQFF.

The V and J genes are TRBV6-5 and TRBJ1-1; 7 nucleotides match TRBD1. V trimming: 5 bases; J trimming: 0 bases; junction bases outside the gene matches: 3. The germline gives CDR1 MNHEY, CDR2 SVGAGI. This CDR3 contains 14 residues. In DNA form, the CDR3 reads TGTGCCAGCAGTACTGACAGGGTGAACACTGAAGCTTTCTTT. Protein sequence: CASSTDRVNTEAFF.

The J gene is TRBJ2-1, the V gene TRBV5-6; unclear D gene. Germline CDR1 reads SGHDT; CDR2 reads YYEEEE. CDR3 length equals 15 residues. Trimming took 4 bases from V and 8 from J, leaving 19 bases between them. The CDR3 DNA is TGTGCCAGCAGCCCCCTACTGGGTTCCCGGGATGAGCAGTTCTTC. It yields the protein CASSPLLGSRDEQFF.

The chain joins TRBV6-6 to TRBJ1-1; D unresolved. There are 11 residues in the CDR3. CDR1 is MNHNY, CDR2 SVGAGI, per germline (reference sequence). V lost 7 bases to trimming and J lost 2 bases, with 5 bases between them. CDR3 protein: CASTINTEAFF. CDR3 sequence (DNA): TGTGCCAGCACCATTAACACTGAAGCTTTCTTT.